These 30 T cell receptor beta chains originate from one sample sequenced in a study of blood T cell repertoires in COVID-19. Data came from immunoSEQ multiplex PCR; TCRdb stores just in-frame clones and leaves some out. The sample contains roughly 200,000 clones, around 90% of which appear only once. The sample comprised PBMCs or T cells enriched from blood (not recorded which). All receptors derive from a young man in a cohort exposed to, infected with or recovered from COVID-19 (not recorded which).

The chain couples TRBV11-2 to TRBJ2-5; tentatively, D is TRBD2 (7 bases). The length of the CDR3 is 15 residues. The V end lost 1 base, the J end lost 5 bases, and 14 bases lay between the germline ends. Looked up from germline, CDR1 is SGHAT and CDR2 is FQNNGV. DNA for the CDR3: TGTGCCAGCAGCTTAGTAGGGGGGGGAAAGGAGACCCAGTACTTC. Its protein product is CASSLVGGGKETQYF.

This clone was counted a few times. This chain links TRBV19 with TRBJ1-1; TRBD1 agrees at 9 bases. The germline CDR1 and CDR2 sequences are LNHDA and SQIVND (reference sequence). V lost 6 bases and J lost 0; bases outside the gene matches: 5. The CDR3 spans 15 residues. Here the CDR3 DNA reads TGTGCCAGTAGCATAACAGGGGGCATGAACACTGAAGCTTTCTTT. Encoded protein: CASSITGGMNTEAFF.

As concerns this clone: Within the sample, other DNA sequences also encode this same CDR3. V gene TRBV3-1 (or the pseudogene TRBV3-2) combines with J gene TRBJ2-7, with 7 positions matching TRBD1. Trimming cost V 1 base and J 3 bases; bases outside gene matches: 0. The CDR3 extends over 13 amino acids. The V gene's germline CDR1 is LGHDT and CDR2 YNNKEL (reference sequence). In nucleotides, the CDR3 is TGTGCCAGCAGCCAAGGACAGGGCTACGAGCAGTACTTC. It translates to CASSQGQGYEQYF.

This clone was counted between two and nine times. The V gene is TRBV5-6, the J gene TRBJ2-7; 11 nucleotides agree with TRBD1. This CDR3 is built from 14 residues. J gave up 2 bases and V 3 bases, and 1 base lay outside the gene matches. Germline V gives CDR1 SGHDT, CDR2 YYEEEE. CDR3 in amino acids: CASSWTGGAYEQYF. CDR3 nucleotides: TGTGCCAGCAGCTGGACAGGGGGCGCCTACGAGCAGTACTTC.

The table lists this clone with many counts. This CDR3 reads CASSLGPSSYNEQFF. DNA of the CDR3: TGTGCCAGCAGCTTAGGTCCGAGCTCCTACAATGAGCAGTTCTTC. The V and J genes are TRBV7-6 and TRBJ2-1; D is uncertain. CDR1 is SGHVS and CDR2 is FNYEAQ in the germline V gene. V was pared by 1 base and J by 0 bases, with 7 bases between. The CDR3 consists of 15 residues.

This clone appeared many times. This sample includes further DNA sequences coding for the same CDR3. V is TRBV11-2 and J is TRBJ1-5; D uncertain. V lost 3 bases and J 7 bases, leaving 10 bases between the germline ends. CDR1 is SGHAT and CDR2 is FQNNGV in the germline V gene. CDR3 size: 13 residues. CDR3 nucleotides: TGTGCCAGCAGCTTGGATCGAGGGCAGCCCCAGCATTTT. Encoded protein: CASSLDRGQPQHF. Full variable domain (outside the CDR3, taken from reference TRBV11-2 and TRBJ1-5): EAGVAQSPRYKIIEKRQSVAFWCNPISGHATLYWYQQILGQGPKLLIQFQNNGVVDDSQLPKDRFSAERLKGVDSTLKIQPAKLEDSAVYLCASSLDRGQPQHFGDGTRLSIL.

This chain connects TRBV3-1 (or the pseudogene TRBV3-2) to TRBJ1-2; maybe TRBD1 (5 bases). Germline V CDR1 and CDR2: LGHDT, YNNKEL (reference sequence). There are 15 residues in the CDR3. Trimming took 1 base from V and 2 from J, leaving 11 bases between them. The CDR3 coding sequence is TGTGCCAGCAGCCAAGCAAACAGGAGAAACTATGGCTACACCTTC. Protein product: CASSQANRRNYGYTF.

Regarding this clone: Other DNA variants within this sample encode the same CDR3. V is TRBV13 and J is TRBJ2-7; a possible D gene is TRBD1 (5 bases). Trimming took 3 bases from V and 1 from J, leaving 7 bases between them. This CDR3 is 13 amino acids long. Germline values: CDR1 PRHDT, CDR2 FYEKMQ (reference sequence). The CDR3 spells CASSLTASYEQYF. CDR3 bases: TGTGCCAGCAGCTTGACAGCTTCCTACGAGCAGTACTTC.

The chain has TRBV12-5 and TRBJ1-5; 7 bases agree with TRBD1. Germline values: CDR1 LGHNT, CDR2 FRNRAP. This CDR3 contains 19 residues. Trimming took 2 bases from V and 2 from J; bases not matched to a gene: 15. CDR3 residues: CASGLPPGRGHMCNQPQHF. DNA of the CDR3: TGTGCTAGTGGTTTGCCCCCCGGGAGGGGGCATATGTGCAATCAGCCCCAGCATTTT.

The chain recombines TRBV4-1 with TRBJ2-3; 10 bases agree with TRBD2. With V trimmed by 3 bases and J by 2 bases, 11 bases remained unmatched. CDR1 is MGHRA, CDR2 YSYEKL, per germline. The CDR3 length is 18 residues. CDR3 loop: CASSQDLLAGVVTDTQYF. CDR3 bases: TGCGCCAGCAGCCAGGACCTCCTAGCGGGAGTGGTCACAGATACGCAGTATTTT.

This chain joins TRBV20-1 and TRBJ1-2; D possibly corresponds to TRBD1 (5 bases). The CDR3 has 11 amino acids. Germline lookup yields CDR1 DFQATT and CDR2 SNEGSKA (reference sequence). Trimming stripped 4 bases from V and 6 bases from J, with 9 bases between. The CDR3 DNA sequence: TGCAGTGCTACGTACAGGCATGGCTACACCTTC. Its translation: CSATYRHGYTF.

V and J are TRBV6-1 and TRBJ2-2, with 7 bases that match TRBD2. The V and J ends lost 2 bases and 3 bases, in that order; junction bases with no gene match: 3. Germline CDR1 is MNHNS and CDR2 is SASEGT. The CDR3 has 15 amino acids. Here the CDR3 reads CASSEREGHTGELFF. CDR3 nucleotides: TGTGCCAGCAGTGAAAGGGAGGGCCACACCGGGGAGCTGTTTTTT.

The chain combines TRBV7-9 with TRBJ1-2, with D maybe TRBD1 (5 bases). The CDR3 is made up of 13 amino acids. Trimming took off 4 bases at V and 1 base at J, with 7 bases between the two ends. Germline V gene data show CDR1 as SEHNR and CDR2 as FQNEAQ (reference sequence). CDR3 region: CASSSQGNYGYTF. CDR3 sequence (DNA): TGTGCCAGCAGCTCTCAGGGTAACTATGGCTACACCTTC.

Only one count was recorded for this clone. This chain uses TRBV27 with TRBJ2-3; TRBD2 aligns across 8 bases. V shed 4 bases and J 0 bases; nucleotides not matched to a gene: 6. The CDR3 loop spans 16 amino acids. Per the germline V gene, CDR1 is MNHEY and CDR2 is SMNVEV (reference sequence). CDR3 bases: TGTGCCAGCAGTTCGTCTAGCGGGTATAGCACAGATACGCAGTATTTT. Translated, it gives CASSSSSGYSTDTQYF.

The J gene is TRBJ1-1, the V gene TRBV18; TRBD1 agrees at 9 bases. Germline CDR1 and CDR2: KGHSH and LQKENI. This CDR3 has 16 amino acids. V lost 1 base, J lost 3 bases, and 6 bases stayed unmatched. DNA of the CDR3: TGTGCCAGCTCACCACAGTATGGGACAGGGTACACTGAAGCTTTCTTT. It translates to CASSPQYGTGYTEAFF. The full variable domain, rest sourced from reference TRBV18 and TRBJ1-1, is NAGVMQNPRHLVRRRGQEARLRCSPMKGHSHVYWYRQLPEEGLKFMVYLQKENIIDESGMPKERFSAEFPKEGPSILRIQQVVRGDSAAYFCASSPQYGTGYTEAFFGQGTRLTVV.

The chain recombines TRBV7-9 with TRBJ1-2, with 8 bases aligning to TRBD1. The CDR3 is 14 amino acids. V lost 0 bases and J lost 8; bases outside the gene matches: 5. Germline V gene data show CDR1 as SEHNR and CDR2 as FQNEAQ (reference sequence). CDR3: CASSLAKRQGGYTF. The CDR3 DNA reads TGTGCCAGCAGCTTAGCGAAGAGACAGGGGGGCTACACCTTC.

This sequence joins TRBV7-9 and TRBJ1-6; perhaps TRBD1 as D (5 bases). Germline V lookup: CDR1 SEHNR, CDR2 FQNEAQ (reference sequence). There are 16 residues in the CDR3. Trimming stripped 2 bases from V and 9 bases from J, with 17 bases between. The CDR3 bases are TGTGCCAGCAGCTTAACCGCCGGGGGAATAATTTCACCCCTCCACTTT. Amino acid sequence: CASSLTAGGIISPLHF.

This chain joins TRBV9 and TRBJ2-5, with D possibly TRBD2 on 5 matching bases. The CDR3 contains 15 residues. V dropped 0 bases and J dropped 5 bases, with 14 bases sitting between them. Germline V gene sequence: CDR1 SGDLS, CDR2 YYNGEE. Here the CDR3 DNA reads TGTGCCAGCAGCGTAGATAACGGGGTTCGTGAGACCCAGTACTTC. Translating gives CASSVDNGVRETQYF.

This clone showed up just a few times. The chain joins TRBV19 to TRBJ1-2; no clear D. Trimming removed 6 bases at V and 4 bases at J, with 9 bases between. Germline V gene lookup returns CDR1 LNHDA and CDR2 SQIVND (reference sequence). CDR3 length equals 12 residues. CDR3 amino acids: CASRSGLYGYTF. The CDR3 DNA reads TGTGCCAGTAGGTCAGGCCTCTATGGCTACACCTTC. The full variable domain, with the rest looked up from reference TRBV19 and TRBJ1-2, is DGGITQSPKYLFRKEGQNVTLSCEQNLNHDAMYWYRQDPGQGLRLIYYSQIVNDFQKGDIAEGYSVSREKKESFPLTVTSAQKNPTAFYLCASRSGLYGYTFGSGTRLTVV.

The rearrangement links TRBV6-5 to TRBJ2-5; 8 bases line up with TRBD1. Germline loops: CDR1 MNHEY, CDR2 SVGAGI. This CDR3 region has 14 residues. V gave up 6 bases and J gave up 5 bases; unmatched junction bases: 8. The CDR3 nucleotides are TGTGCCAGCAGCCGGACAGGGCGCGGGGAGACCCAGTACTTC. Protein sequence: CASSRTGRGETQYF.

This sequence joins TRBV2 and TRBJ1-2; 9 bases fit TRBD1. Germline V CDR1 and CDR2: SNHLY, FYNNEI. The CDR3 runs to 16 residues. V lost 8 bases, J lost 1 base, and 11 bases stayed unmatched. The chain's CDR3 is CASGTRDRAFNYGYTF. The CDR3 DNA reads TGTGCCAGCGGAACCCGGGACAGGGCTTTTAACTATGGCTACACCTTC.

This sequence joins TRBV27 and TRBJ2-1; D may be TRBD2 (6 bases). The V end lost 9 bases, the J end lost 2 bases, and 11 bases lay between the germline ends. Looked up from germline, CDR1 is MNHEY and CDR2 is SMNVEV (reference sequence). The CDR3 runs 13 residues. DNA of the CDR3: TGTGCCAGTCGAGCGGGCACCTACAATGAGCAGTTCTTC. Protein: CASRAGTYNEQFF.

The chain joins TRBV6-2 or TRBV6-3 to TRBJ2-1, with TRBD2 as a possible D gene (6 bases). Trimming took 6 bases from V and 4 from J, leaving 16 bases between them. The CDR3 extends over 15 amino acids. Per germline, CDR1 MNHEY and CDR2 SVGEGT. The CDR3 sequence is CASSTLADIYNEQFF. CDR3 bases: TGTGCCAGCAGCACCTTAGCGGATATTTACAATGAGCAGTTCTTC.

The chain joins TRBV19 to TRBJ2-2; 8 bases fit TRBD1. From germline, CDR1 is LNHDA and CDR2 SQIVND (reference sequence). The J segment lost 6 bases and the V segment lost 4 bases, leaving 10 bases of the junction unmatched. The CDR3 loop spans 16 amino acids. The CDR3, as DNA: TGTGCCAGTAGTAATACCCCAGGGGGCCAGGCCGGGGAGCTGTTTTTT. Translating gives CASSNTPGGQAGELFF.

This rearrangement joins TRBV24-1 to TRBJ1-1; no firm D call. CDR3 length: 13 amino acids. V lost 3 bases, J lost 3 bases, and 7 bases lay in between. Per germline, CDR1 KGHDR and CDR2 SFDVKD. CDR3 bases: TGTGCCACCAGTGATGACGGGTACACTGAAGCTTTCTTT. This translates into CATSDDGYTEAFF.

The V gene is TRBV20-1, the J gene TRBJ1-6; 8 positions agree with TRBD1. The CDR3 extends over 13 amino acids. The V and J ends lost 5 bases and 10 bases, in that order; junction bases with no gene match: 7. Germline V gene data show CDR1 as DFQATT and CDR2 as SNEGSKA (reference sequence). CDR3 in amino acids: CSARGQGTSPLHF. The DNA of the CDR3 is TGCAGTGCTCGTGGACAGGGAACCTCACCCCTCCACTTT.

A single count supports this clone. The chain carries TRBV19 and TRBJ1-2, with D possibly being TRBD1 (6 bases). This CDR3 is built from 15 residues. V lost 5 bases and J 3 bases, leaving 16 bases between the germline ends. CDR1 is LNHDA, CDR2 SQIVND, per germline (reference sequence). The CDR3 DNA sequence: TGTGCCAGTAGTTCACTATTGGACAGTCACTATGGCTACACCTTC. Residues: CASSSLLDSHYGYTF.

V usage is TRBV7-9 and J usage is TRBJ1-6; 9 bases agree with TRBD1. With V trimmed by 5 bases and J by 9 bases, 14 bases remained unmatched. CDR1 SEHNR and CDR2 FQNEAQ come from the germline V gene (reference sequence). There are 17 residues in the CDR3. CDR3: CASSPTGGAGSGSPLHF. CDR3 nucleotide sequence: TGTGCCAGCAGCCCCACAGGGGGCGCGGGAAGTGGTTCACCCCTCCACTTT.

This rearrangement joins TRBV7-9 to TRBJ2-5, with TRBD2 matching over 9 bases. The J segment lost 2 bases and the V segment lost 4 bases, leaving 11 bases of the junction unmatched. The CDR3 spans 17 residues. Germline V lookup: CDR1 SEHNR, CDR2 FQNEAQ (reference sequence). The CDR3 protein is CASSSQGGGVTQETQYF. The DNA for the CDR3 is TGTGCCAGCAGCTCTCAAGGCGGGGGGGTTACGCAAGAGACCCAGTACTTC.

The rearrangement links TRBV27 to TRBJ1-6; 8 bases match TRBD1. Trimming took 2 bases from V and 11 from J; bases not matched to a gene: 8. CDR1 MNHEY and CDR2 SMNVEV come from the germline V gene (reference sequence). This CDR3 comprises 15 residues. The CDR3 is CASSLAPDRAAPLHF. CDR3 sequence (DNA): TGTGCCAGCAGTTTAGCCCCGGACAGGGCTGCACCCCTCCACTTT.